This T cell receptor beta chain was found in a study of blood T cell repertoires in COVID-19. Participant reports of clinical history set cohort assignment. Exposed enrollees encountered a COVID-19 case at some point within 2 weeks before study entry. Profiling relied on immunoSEQ multiplex PCR, and the TCRdb table lists in-frame clones only, not all of them. The table has some 320,000 clones, about 85% seen once. V gave up 0 bases and J gave up 5 bases, with 15 bases separating them. The length of the CDR3 is 15 residues. Germline V gene sequence: CDR1 SGDLS, CDR2 YYNGEE. The V call is TRBV9, the J call TRBJ2-7, with a weak D call TRBD1 (6 bases). This sequence originates from a woman in her twenties or thirties who had been exposed to COVID-19. Sequenced material: PBMCs or T cells enriched from blood (not recorded which). The CDR3 protein is CASSVGPAQGHEQYF. DNA for the CDR3: TGTGCCAGCAGCGTAGGCCCGGCACAGGGCCACGAGCAGTACTTC.